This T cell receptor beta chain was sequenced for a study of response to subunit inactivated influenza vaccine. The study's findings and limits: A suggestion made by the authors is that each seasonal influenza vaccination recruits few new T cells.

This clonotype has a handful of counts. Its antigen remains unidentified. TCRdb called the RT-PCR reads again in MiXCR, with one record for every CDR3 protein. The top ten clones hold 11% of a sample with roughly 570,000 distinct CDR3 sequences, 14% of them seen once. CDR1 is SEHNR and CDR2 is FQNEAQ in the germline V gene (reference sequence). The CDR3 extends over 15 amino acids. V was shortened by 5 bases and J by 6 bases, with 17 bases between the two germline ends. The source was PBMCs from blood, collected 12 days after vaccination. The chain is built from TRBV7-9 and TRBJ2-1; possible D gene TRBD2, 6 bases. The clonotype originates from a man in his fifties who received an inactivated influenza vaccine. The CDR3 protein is CASSTREGEANEQFF. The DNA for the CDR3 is TGTGCCAGCAGCACCCGGGAAGGGGAGGCCAATGAGCAGTTCTTC. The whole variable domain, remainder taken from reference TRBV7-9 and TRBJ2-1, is DTGVSQNPRHKITKRGQNVTFRCDPISEHNRLYWYRQTLGQGPEFLTYFQNEAQLEKSRLLSDRFSAERPKGSFSTLEIQRTEQGDSAMYLCASSTREGEANEQFFGPGTRLTVL.